Detailed here is one TCR beta chain. This specimen comes from a study of blood T cell repertoires in COVID-19. Data came from immunoSEQ multiplex PCR; TCRdb stores just in-frame clones and leaves some out. Of some 130,000 clones in the sample, 80% to 90% were seen once. This clonotype originated in a man aged 60-69 years with COVID-19, enrolled during active disease. The sequencing sample was made of peripheral blood.

The CDR3 spells CASSLLGGRDEQYF. CDR3 bases: TGTGCCAGCAGCCTCCTGGGGGGGCGCGACGAGCAGTACTTC. This sequence joins TRBV7-3 and TRBJ2-7, with a weak D call TRBD2 (7 bases). V dropped 5 bases and J dropped 5 bases, with 16 bases sitting between them. There are 14 residues in the CDR3. Germline V lookup: CDR1 SGHTA, CDR2 FQGTGA.